This T cell receptor beta chain emerged from a study of blood T cell repertoires in COVID-19. Study-wide background: Acute-phase and convalescent COVID-19 samples originated in the United States, Italy and Spain. PBMCs, B-cell-depleted T cells, or T cells provided the cDNA or gDNA that made up the material.

In this sample, this clone turned up once. The CDR3 length is 12 residues. V was clipped by 3 bases and J by 6 bases, with 8 bases between them. In the authors' methods: Scientists estimated how many nucleated cells there were by amplifying reference gene primers. Using immunoSEQ multiplex PCR, the repertoire was profiled, and TCRdb retains in-frame clones only, with some absent. V and J calls and clone size follow that table, whereas D and trimming were derived from the DNA. The sample lists about 200,000 clones, roughly 85% seen once, with about 22% in the top ten. The receptor comes from a man aged 55 to 70 with active or convalescent COVID-19. This chain uses TRBV12-3 or TRBV12-4 with TRBJ1-2; D unresolved. The sample comprised peripheral blood. The CDR3 reads CASSLTNHGYTF. DNA for the CDR3: TGTGCCAGCAGTTTGACAAACCATGGCTACACCTTC.